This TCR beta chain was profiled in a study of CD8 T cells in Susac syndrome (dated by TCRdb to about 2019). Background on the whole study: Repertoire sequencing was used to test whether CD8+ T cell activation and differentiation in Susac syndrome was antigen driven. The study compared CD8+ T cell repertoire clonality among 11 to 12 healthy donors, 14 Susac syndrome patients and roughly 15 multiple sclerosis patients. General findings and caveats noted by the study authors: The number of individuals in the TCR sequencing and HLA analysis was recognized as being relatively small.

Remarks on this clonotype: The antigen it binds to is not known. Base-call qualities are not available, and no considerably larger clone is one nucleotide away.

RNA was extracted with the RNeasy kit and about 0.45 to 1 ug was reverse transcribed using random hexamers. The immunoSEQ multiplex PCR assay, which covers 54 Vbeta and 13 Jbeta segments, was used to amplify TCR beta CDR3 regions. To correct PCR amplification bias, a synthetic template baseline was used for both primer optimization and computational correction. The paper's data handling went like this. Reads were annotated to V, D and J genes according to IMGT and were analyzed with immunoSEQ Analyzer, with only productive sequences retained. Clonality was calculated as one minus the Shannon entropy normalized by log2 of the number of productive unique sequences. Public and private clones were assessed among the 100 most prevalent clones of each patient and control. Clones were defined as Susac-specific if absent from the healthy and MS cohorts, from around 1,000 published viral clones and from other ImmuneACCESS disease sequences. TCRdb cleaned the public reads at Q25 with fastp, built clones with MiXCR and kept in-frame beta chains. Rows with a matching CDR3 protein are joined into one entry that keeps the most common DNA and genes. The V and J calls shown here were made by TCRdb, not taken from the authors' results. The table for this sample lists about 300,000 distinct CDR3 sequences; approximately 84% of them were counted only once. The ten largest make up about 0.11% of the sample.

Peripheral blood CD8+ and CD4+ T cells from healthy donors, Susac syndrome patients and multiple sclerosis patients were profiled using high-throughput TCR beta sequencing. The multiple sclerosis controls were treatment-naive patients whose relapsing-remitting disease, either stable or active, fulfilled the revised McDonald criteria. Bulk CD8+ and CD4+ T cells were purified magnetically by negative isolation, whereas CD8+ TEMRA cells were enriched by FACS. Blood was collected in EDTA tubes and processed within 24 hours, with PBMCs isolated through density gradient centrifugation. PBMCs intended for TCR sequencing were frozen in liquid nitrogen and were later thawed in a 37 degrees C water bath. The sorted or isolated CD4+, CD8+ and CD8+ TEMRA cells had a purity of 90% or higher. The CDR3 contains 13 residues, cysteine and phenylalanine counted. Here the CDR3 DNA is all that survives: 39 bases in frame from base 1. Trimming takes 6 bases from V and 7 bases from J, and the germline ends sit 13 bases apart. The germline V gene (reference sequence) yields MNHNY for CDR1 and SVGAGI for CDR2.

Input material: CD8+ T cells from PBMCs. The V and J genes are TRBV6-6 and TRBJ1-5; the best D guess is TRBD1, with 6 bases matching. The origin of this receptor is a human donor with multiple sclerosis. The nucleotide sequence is TGTGCCAGCAGGCCAGGGGAGGAGCAGCCCCAGCATTTT. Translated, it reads CASRPGEEQPQHF.